This T cell receptor (beta chain) was sequenced for a study of Graves' ophthalmopathy and Graves' hyperthyroidism. This clonotype was counted ten times or more. RNA transcripts provided the template for amplifying TCR beta CDR3 regions. First-round RT-PCR relied on HTBI primers, and a second-round multiplex PCR came next. TCRdb analysed the multiplex PCR reads with MiXCR anew, one entry per CDR3 protein. The sample yields almost 750,000 distinct CDR3 sequences, roughly two fifths seen once. The CDR3 length is 14 residues. Trimming shortened V by 5 bases and J by 10 bases, and 15 bases separated the two germline ends. In germline, CDR1 is LNHNV, CDR2 YYDKDF (reference sequence).

This sequence joins TRBV15 and TRBJ1-6; a weak D match, TRBD1 (5 bases). This receptor was obtained from an adult man with Graves' ophthalmopathy. The sequencing input was peripheral blood. CDR3 in amino acids: CATSGTVRGSPLHF. CDR3 DNA sequence: TGTGCCACCAGCGGGACGGTGCGTGGATCACCCCTCCACTTT. Using reference TRBV15 and TRBJ1-6 for the parts outside the CDR3, the full variable domain is DAMVIQNPRYQVTQFGKPVTLSCSQTLNHNVMYWYQQKSSQAPKLLFHYYDKDFNNEADTPDNFQSRRPNTSFCFLDIRSPGLGDTAMYLCATSGTVRGSPLHFGNGTRLTVT.